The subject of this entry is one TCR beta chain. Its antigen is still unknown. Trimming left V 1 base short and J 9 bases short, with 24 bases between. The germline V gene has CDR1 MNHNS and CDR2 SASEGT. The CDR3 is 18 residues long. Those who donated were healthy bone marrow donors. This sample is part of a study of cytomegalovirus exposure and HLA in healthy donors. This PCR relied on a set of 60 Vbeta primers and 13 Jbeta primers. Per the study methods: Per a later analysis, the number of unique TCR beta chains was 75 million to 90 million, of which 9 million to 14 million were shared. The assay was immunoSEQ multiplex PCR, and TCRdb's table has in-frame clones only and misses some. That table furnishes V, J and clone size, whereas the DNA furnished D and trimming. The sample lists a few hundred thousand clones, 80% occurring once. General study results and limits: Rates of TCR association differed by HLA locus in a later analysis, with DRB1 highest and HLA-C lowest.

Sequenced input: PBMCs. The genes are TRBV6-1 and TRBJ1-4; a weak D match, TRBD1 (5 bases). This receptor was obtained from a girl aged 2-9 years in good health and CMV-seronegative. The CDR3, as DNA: TGTGCCAGCAGTGAAGACGGGGGGGTCGGGGCGTTCTTCAAAAAACTGTTTTTT. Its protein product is CASSEDGGVGAFFKKLFF.